This T cell receptor (beta chain) was recorded in a study of blood T cell repertoires in COVID-19. Study in general: Spain, Italy and the United States supplied samples that represented acute and convalescent COVID-19. The cDNA or gDNA used as material had been derived from T cells, B-cell-depleted T cells, or PBMCs.

The germline V gene encodes CDR1 MNHEY and CDR2 SVGAGI. CDR3 size: 14 residues. The V segment lost 6 bases and the J segment 4 bases; nucleotides outside the gene matches: 7. Authors' methods: From reference gene primer amplification, estimates of nucleated cell counts were derived. Assay used: immunoSEQ multiplex PCR; TCRdb lists only in-frame clones, some missing. V and J calls and clone size are those listed in that table; D and trimming were worked out from the DNA. The sample lists about 20,000 clones; 91% were seen once. This receptor was obtained from a man between 65 and 85 years old with active COVID-19. The chain carries TRBV6-5 and TRBJ1-1; 8 bases line up with TRBD1. Sequences were obtained from peripheral blood. CDR3 sequence: CASRPDRAGTEAFF. The CDR3 DNA sequence: TGTGCCAGCAGGCCGGACAGGGCGGGCACTGAAGCTTTCTTT.